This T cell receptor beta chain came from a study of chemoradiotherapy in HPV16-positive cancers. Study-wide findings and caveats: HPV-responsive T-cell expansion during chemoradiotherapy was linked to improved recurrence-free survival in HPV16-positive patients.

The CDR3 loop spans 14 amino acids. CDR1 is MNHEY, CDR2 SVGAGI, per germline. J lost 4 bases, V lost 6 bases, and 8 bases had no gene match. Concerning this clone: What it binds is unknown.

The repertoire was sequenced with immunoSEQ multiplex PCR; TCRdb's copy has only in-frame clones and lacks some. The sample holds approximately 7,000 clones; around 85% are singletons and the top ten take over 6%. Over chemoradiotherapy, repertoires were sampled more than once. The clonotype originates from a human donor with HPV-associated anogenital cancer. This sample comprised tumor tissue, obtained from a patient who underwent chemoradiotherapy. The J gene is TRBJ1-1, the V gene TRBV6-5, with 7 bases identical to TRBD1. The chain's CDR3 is CASRQGSRSTEAFF. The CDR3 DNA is TGTGCCAGCAGACAGGGGAGTAGGAGCACTGAAGCTTTCTTT.